Listed here are 4 T cell receptor beta chains from one sample, sequenced in a study of T cells after yellow fever vaccination. TCRdb itself ran the 5' RACE reads through MiXCR, one entry per CDR3 protein. The sample has a few hundred thousand distinct CDR3 sequences, 11% seen once. The sequenced sample was PBMCs, obtained on the day of the first yellow fever vaccination. The receptors shown here come from a man younger than 30 who received the YFV17D yellow fever vaccine.

This clonotype was observed a few times. CDR3 DNA: TGTGCCAGCAGCGTAGAGAAAGGGGCAGGAGTACGGGAGCAGTACTTC. Translated: CASSVEKGAGVREQYF. The chain couples TRBV9 to TRBJ2-7; TRBD1 is a possible D gene (5 bases). CDR1 is SGDLS, CDR2 YYNGEE, per germline. The CDR3 has 16 amino acids. Trimming removed 0 bases from V and 7 bases from J, with 20 bases in between.

This clonotype was seen repeatedly, ten times or more. The gene calls are TRBV9 and TRBJ2-1; the D gene is possibly TRBD2 (5 bases). V dropped 7 bases and J dropped 4 bases, with 15 bases sitting between them. CDR3 size: 14 residues. CDR1 is SGDLS and CDR2 is YYNGEE in the germline V gene. The CDR3 protein is CASGGYSTYNEQFF. As DNA, the CDR3 is TGTGCCAGCGGAGGATACAGCACTTACAATGAGCAGTTCTTC.

This clonotype was detected ten times or more. The chain uses TRBV12-3 or TRBV12-4 and TRBJ2-3; D perhaps matches TRBD1 (6 bases). This CDR3 has 14 amino acids. The V gene lost 5 bases and the J gene lost 2 bases, with 11 bases spanning the gap. In DNA form, the CDR3 reads TGTGCCAGCAGTCCCCGGGACAACACAGATACGCAGTATTTT. Protein sequence: CASSPRDNTDTQYF.

This clonotype was seen a few times. This chain connects TRBV7-2 to TRBJ1-5; D is perhaps TRBD1 (5 bases). The CDR3 runs to 15 residues. V lost 2 bases and J 4 bases, leaving 12 bases between the germline ends. The germline V gene encodes CDR1 SGHTA and CDR2 FQGNSA. In DNA, the CDR3 is TGTGCCAGCAGCTTACTGGGGGGAGCTAATCAGCCCCAGCATTTT. It yields the protein CASSLLGGANQPQHF. Using reference TRBV7-2 and TRBJ1-5 for the parts outside the CDR3, the full variable domain is GAGVSQSPSNKVTEKGKDVELRCDPISGHTALYWYRQSLGQGLEFLIYFQGNSAPDKSGLPSDRFSAERTGGSVSTLTIQRTQQEDSAVYLCASSLLGGANQPQHFGDGTRLSIL.